This T cell receptor (beta chain) derives from a study of blood T cell repertoires in COVID-19. Looking at the study overall: Donors in the United States, Italy and Spain gave samples during acute or convalescent COVID-19. T cells, B-cell-depleted T cells, or PBMCs provided the cDNA or gDNA that served as material.

As originally analysed: Estimation of nucleated cell counts relied on the amplification of reference gene primers. TCRdb keeps only in-frame clones here, not all; method: immunoSEQ multiplex PCR. The V and J calls and clone size were taken over from that table, and D and trimming were inferred from the DNA. Among over 300,000 clones, nearly 90% were seen once, and the ten largest hold 6.5%. The CDR3 totals 14 residues. Germline CDR1 SGHVS, CDR2 FQNEAQ. Trimming cost V 5 bases and J 5 bases; bases outside gene matches: 6. Sequenced material: peripheral blood. The clonotype comes from a young man with active or convalescent COVID-19. This sequence joins TRBV7-8 and TRBJ2-1, with 7 nucleotides matching TRBD1. CDR3 nucleotides: TGTGCCAGCAGCATTTGGACAGGAAACAATGAGCAGTTCTTC. Encoded protein: CASSIWTGNNEQFF.